This T cell receptor (beta chain) was observed in a study of identical twins. Worth noting for this clonotype: Its specificity is not known.

Study-wide findings and caveats: For cord blood, abundant beta clonotypes had fewer insertions, unlike memory repertoires, which showed none.

Carrying unique molecular identifiers, the cDNA also gained a universal primer site through template switching. In TCRdb, the 5' RACE reads were re-called with MiXCR into one record per CDR3 protein. Here the sample spans 1.5 million to 2 million distinct CDR3 sequences, 25% to 35% being singletons. Looked up from germline, CDR1 is MGHRA and CDR2 is YSYEKL. CDR3 size: 15 residues. The V and J ends lost 4 bases and 5 bases respectively, with 18 bases between them. This rearrangement joins TRBV4-1 to TRBJ2-7; D ambiguous. This sequence originates from a newborn girl in good health. What was sequenced was cord blood. This CDR3 is CASSPNLILVHEQYF. The CDR3 DNA reads TGCGCCAGCAGCCCTAATCTTATCCTAGTGCACGAGCAGTACTTC.